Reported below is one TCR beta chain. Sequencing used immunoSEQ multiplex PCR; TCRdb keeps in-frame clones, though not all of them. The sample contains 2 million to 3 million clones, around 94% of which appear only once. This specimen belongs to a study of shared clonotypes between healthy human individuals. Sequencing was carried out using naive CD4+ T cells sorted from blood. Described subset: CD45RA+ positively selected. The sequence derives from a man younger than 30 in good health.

CDR3 DNA: TGTGCCAGCAGCTTGGTGGGAGGGCTTAGCTATGAGCAGTTCTTC. Its translation is CASSLVGGLSYEQFF. This sequence joins TRBV5-6 and TRBJ2-1; 7 bases are shared with TRBD2. V was clipped by 0 bases and J by 8 bases; unmatched bases: 8. The CDR3 consists of 15 residues. Germline CDR1 is SGHDT and CDR2 is YYEEEE.